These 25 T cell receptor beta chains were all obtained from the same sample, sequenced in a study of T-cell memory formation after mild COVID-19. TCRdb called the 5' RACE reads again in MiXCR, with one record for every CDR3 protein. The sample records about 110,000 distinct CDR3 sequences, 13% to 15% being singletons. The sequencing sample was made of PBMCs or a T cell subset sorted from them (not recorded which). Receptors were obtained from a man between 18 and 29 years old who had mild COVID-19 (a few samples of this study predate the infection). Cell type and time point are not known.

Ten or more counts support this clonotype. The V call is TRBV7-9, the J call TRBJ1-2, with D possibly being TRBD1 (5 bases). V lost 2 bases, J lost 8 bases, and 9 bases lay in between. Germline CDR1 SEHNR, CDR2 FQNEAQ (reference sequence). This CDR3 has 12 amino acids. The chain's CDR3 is CASSLTGVGYTF. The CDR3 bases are TGTGCCAGCAGCTTAACGGGGGTCGGCTACACCTTC.

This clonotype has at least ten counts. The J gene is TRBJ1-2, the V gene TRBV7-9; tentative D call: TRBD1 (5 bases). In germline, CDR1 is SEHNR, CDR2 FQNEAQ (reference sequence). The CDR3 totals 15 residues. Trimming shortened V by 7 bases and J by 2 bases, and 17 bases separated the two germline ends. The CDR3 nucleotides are TGTGCCAGCACCCCCGAGGTGGGGGGAAACTATGGCTACACCTTC. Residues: CASTPEVGGNYGYTF.

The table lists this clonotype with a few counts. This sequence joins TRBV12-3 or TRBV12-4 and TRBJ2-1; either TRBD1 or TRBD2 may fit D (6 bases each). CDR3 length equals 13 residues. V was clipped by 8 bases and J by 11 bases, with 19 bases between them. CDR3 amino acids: CASATSPGAQQFF. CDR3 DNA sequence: TGTGCCAGCGCTACGTCCCCGGGGGCCCAGCAGTTCTTC.

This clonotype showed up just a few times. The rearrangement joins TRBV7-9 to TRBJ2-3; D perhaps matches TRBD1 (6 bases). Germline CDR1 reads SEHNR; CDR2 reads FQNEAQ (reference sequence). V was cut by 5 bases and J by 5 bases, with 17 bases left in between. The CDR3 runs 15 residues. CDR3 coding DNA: TGTGCCAGCAGCCCACCACGTTCCAGGGGAGATACGCAGTATTTT. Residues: CASSPPRSRGDTQYF. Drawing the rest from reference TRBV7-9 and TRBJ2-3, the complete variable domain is DTGVSQNPRHKITKRGQNVTFRCDPISEHNRLYWYRQTLGQGPEFLTYFQNEAQLEKSRLLSDRFSAERPKGSFSTLEIQRTEQGDSAMYLCASSPPRSRGDTQYFGPGTRLTVL.

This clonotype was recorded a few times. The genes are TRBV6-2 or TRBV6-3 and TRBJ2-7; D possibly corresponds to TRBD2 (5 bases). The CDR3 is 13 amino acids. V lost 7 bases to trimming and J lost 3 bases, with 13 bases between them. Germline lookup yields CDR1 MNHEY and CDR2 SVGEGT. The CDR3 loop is CASTDAGDYEQYV. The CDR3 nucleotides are TGTGCCAGCACGGATGCCGGGGACTACGAGCAGTACGTC.

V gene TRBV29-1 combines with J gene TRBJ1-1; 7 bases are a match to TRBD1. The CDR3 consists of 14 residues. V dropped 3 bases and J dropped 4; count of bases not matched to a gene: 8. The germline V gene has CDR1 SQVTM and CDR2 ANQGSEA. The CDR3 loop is CSVDGGRGITEAFF. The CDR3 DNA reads TGCAGCGTTGATGGCGGCAGGGGGATCACTGAAGCTTTCTTT.

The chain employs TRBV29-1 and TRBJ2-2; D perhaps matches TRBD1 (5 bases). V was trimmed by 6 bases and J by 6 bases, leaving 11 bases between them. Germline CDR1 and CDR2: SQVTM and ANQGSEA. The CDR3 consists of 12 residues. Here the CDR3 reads CSVQGNSGELFF. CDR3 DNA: TGCAGCGTGCAGGGTAACTCCGGGGAGCTGTTTTTT.

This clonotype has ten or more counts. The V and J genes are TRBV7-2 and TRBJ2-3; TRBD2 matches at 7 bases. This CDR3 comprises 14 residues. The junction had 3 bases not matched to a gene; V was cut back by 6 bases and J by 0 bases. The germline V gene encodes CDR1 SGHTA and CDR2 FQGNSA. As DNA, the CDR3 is TGTGCCAGCAGAGGCGGGGGAAGCACAGATACGCAGTATTTT. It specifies CASRGGGSTDTQYF.

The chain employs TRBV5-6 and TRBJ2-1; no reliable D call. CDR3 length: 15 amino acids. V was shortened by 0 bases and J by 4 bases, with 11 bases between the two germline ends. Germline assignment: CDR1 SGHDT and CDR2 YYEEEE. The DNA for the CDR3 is TGTGCCAGCAGCTTGGAGTTAGGGTTGTACAATGAGCAGTTCTTC. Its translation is CASSLELGLYNEQFF.

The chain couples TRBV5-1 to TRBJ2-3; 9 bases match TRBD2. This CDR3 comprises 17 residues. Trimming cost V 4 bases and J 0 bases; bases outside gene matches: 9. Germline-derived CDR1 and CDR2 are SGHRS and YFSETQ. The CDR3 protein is CASSPRSGGPSTDTQYF. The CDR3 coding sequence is TGCGCCAGCAGCCCAAGGAGCGGGGGGCCGAGCACAGATACGCAGTATTTT.

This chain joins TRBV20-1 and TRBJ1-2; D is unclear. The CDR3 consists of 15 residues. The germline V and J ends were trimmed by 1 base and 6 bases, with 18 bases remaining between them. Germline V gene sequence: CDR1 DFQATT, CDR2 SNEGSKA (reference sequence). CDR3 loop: CSARGLSPEVDGYTF. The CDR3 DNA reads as TGCAGTGCTAGAGGGTTGAGCCCTGAGGTCGATGGCTACACCTTC.

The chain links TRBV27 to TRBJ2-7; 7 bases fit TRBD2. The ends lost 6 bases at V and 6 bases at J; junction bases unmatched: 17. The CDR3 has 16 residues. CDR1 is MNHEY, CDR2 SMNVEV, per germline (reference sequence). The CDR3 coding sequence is TGTGCCAGCAGCTCCCATGCCAGCGGGAAATCGTCCGAGCAGTACTTC. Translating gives CASSSHASGKSSEQYF.

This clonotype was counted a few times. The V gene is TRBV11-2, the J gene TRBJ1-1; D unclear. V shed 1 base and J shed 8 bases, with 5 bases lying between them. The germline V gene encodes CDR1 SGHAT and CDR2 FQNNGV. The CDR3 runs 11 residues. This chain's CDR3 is CASSLVSEAFF. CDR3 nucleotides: TGTGCCAGCAGCTTAGTCTCCGAAGCTTTCTTT.

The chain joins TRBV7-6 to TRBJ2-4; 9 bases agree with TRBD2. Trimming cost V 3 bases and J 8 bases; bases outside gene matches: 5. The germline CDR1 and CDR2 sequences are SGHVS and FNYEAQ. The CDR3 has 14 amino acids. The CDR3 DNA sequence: TGTGCCAGCAGCTTCCAAGCGGGGGGTGACATTCAGTACTTC. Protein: CASSFQAGGDIQYF.

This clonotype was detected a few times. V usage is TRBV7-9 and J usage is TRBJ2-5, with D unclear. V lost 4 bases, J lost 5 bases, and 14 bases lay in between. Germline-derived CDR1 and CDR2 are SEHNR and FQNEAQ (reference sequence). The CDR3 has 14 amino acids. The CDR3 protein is CASSSDLAMETQYF. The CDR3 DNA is TGTGCCAGCAGCTCCGACTTGGCGATGGAGACCCAGTACTTC.

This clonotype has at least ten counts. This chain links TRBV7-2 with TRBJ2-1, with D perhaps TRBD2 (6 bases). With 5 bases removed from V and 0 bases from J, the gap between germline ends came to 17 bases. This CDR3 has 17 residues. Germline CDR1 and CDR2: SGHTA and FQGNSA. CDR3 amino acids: CASSLARGYFSYNEQFF. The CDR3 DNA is TGTGCCAGCAGCCTCGCCCGGGGGTATTTCTCCTACAATGAGCAGTTCTTC.

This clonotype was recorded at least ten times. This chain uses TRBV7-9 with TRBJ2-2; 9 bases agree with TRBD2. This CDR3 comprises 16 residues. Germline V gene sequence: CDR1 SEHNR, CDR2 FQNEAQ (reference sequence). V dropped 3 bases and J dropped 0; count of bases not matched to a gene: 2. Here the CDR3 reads CASSFLAGANTGELFF. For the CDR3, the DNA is TGTGCCAGCAGCTTCTTAGCGGGGGCGAACACCGGGGAGCTGTTTTTT.

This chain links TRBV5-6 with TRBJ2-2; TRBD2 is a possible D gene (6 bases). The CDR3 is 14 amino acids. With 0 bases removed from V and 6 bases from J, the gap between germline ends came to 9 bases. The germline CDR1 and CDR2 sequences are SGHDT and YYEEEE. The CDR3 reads CASSLGTKSGELFF. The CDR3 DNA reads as TGTGCCAGCAGCTTGGGGACTAAATCCGGGGAGCTGTTTTTT.

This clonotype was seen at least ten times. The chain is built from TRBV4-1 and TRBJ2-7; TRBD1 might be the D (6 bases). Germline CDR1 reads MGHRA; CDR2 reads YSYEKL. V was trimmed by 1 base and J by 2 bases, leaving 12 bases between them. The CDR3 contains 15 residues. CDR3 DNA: TGCGCCAGCAGCCAAGCGCATAGGACAGCCTACGAGCAGTACGTC. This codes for CASSQAHRTAYEQYV.

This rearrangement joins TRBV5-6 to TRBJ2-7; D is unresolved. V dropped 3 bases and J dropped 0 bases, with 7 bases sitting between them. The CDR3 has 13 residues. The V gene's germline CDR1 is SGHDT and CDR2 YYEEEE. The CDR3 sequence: CASSWTASYEQYF. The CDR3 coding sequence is TGTGCCAGCAGCTGGACGGCCTCCTACGAGCAGTACTTC. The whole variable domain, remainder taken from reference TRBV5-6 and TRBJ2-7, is DAGVTQSPTHLIKTRGQQVTLRCSPKSGHDTVSWYQQALGQGPQFIFQYYEEEERQRGNFPDRFSGHQFPNYSSELNVNALLLGDSALYLCASSWTASYEQYFGPGTRLTVT.

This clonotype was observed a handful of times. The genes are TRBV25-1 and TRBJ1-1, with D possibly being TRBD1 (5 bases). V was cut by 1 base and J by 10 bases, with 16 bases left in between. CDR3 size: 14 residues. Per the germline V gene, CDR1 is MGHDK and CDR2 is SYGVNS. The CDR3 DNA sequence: TGTGCCAGCAGTGAATCAGGAGGGACGGTGGGAGCTTTCTTT. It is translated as CASSESGGTVGAFF.

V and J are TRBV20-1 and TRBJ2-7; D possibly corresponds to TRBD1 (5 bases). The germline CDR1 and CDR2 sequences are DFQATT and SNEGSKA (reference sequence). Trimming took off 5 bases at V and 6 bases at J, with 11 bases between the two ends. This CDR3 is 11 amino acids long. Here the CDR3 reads CSAGAPLEQYF. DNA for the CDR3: TGCAGTGCTGGGGCCCCGCTCGAGCAGTACTTC.

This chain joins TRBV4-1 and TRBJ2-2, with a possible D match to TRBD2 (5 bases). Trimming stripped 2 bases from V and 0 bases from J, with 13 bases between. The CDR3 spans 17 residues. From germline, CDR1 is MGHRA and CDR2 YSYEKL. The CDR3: CASSQRLRAPNTGELFF. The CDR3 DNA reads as TGCGCCAGCAGCCAAAGACTGAGGGCCCCGAACACCGGGGAGCTGTTTTTT.

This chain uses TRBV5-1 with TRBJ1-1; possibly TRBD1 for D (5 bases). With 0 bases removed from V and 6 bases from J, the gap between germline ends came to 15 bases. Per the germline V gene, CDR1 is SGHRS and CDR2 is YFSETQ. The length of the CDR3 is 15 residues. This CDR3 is CASSLEVGVWAEAFF. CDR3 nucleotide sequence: TGCGCCAGCAGCTTGGAGGTAGGGGTGTGGGCTGAAGCTTTCTTT.

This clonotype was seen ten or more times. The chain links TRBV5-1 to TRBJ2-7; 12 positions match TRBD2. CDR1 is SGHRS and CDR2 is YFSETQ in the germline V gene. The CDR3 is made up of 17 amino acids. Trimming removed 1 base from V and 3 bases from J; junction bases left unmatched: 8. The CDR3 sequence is CASSLSSGGALDYEQYV. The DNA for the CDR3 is TGCGCCAGCAGCTTGTCTAGCGGGGGGGCGTTGGACTACGAGCAGTACGTC.